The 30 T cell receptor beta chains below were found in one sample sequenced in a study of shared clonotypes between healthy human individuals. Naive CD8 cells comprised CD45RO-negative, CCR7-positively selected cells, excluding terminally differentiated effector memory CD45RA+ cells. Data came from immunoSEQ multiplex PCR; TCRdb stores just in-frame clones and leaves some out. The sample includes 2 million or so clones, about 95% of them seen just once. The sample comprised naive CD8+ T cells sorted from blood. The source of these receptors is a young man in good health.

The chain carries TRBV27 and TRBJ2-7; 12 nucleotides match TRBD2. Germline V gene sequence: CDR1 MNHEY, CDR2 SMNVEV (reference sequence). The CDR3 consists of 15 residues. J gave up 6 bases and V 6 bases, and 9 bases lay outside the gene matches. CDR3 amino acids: CASRDRLAGEAEQYF. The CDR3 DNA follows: TGTGCCAGCAGGGACCGACTAGCGGGGGAGGCCGAGCAGTACTTC.

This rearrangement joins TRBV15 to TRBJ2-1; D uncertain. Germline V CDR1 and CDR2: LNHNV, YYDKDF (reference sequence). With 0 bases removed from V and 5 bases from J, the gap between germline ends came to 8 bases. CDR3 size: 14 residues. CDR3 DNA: TGTGCCACCAGCAGAGATAGGCTAGACAATGAGCAGTTCTTC. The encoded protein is CATSRDRLDNEQFF.

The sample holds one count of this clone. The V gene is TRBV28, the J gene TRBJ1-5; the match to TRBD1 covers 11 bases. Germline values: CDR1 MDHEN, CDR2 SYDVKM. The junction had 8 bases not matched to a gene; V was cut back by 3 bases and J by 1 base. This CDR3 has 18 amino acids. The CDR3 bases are TGTGCCAGCAGTTTTGGCCCCGGACAGGGGGCGAGCAATCAGCCCCAGCATTTT. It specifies CASSFGPGQGASNQPQHF.

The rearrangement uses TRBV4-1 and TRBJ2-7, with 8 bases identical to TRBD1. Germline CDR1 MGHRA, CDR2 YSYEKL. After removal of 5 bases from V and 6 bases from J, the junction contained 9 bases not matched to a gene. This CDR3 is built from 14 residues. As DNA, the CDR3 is TGCGCCAGCAGCTTACCGGGACAGGAAGGCGAGCAGTACTTC. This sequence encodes CASSLPGQEGEQYF.

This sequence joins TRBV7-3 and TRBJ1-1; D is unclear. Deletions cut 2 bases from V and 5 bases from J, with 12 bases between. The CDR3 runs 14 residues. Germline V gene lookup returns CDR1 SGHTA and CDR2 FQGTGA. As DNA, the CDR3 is TGTGCCAGCAGCTTAGACGGATTGGGGACTGAAGCTTTCTTT. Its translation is CASSLDGLGTEAFF.

The CDR3 loop reads CASSSAISTGELFF. CDR3 bases: TGTGCCAGCAGCTCAGCCATATCCACCGGGGAGCTGTTTTTT. The V and J genes are TRBV13 and TRBJ2-2; D remains unclear. V was pared by 4 bases and J by 4 bases, with 10 bases between. CDR3 length: 14 amino acids. Germline-derived CDR1 and CDR2 are PRHDT and FYEKMQ (reference sequence).

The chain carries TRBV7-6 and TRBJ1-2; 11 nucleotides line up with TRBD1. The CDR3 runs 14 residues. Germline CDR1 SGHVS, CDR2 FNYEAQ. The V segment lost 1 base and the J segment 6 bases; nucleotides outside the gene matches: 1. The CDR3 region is CASSLGTGGNGYTF. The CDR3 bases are TGTGCCAGCAGCTTAGGGACAGGGGGCAATGGCTACACCTTC.

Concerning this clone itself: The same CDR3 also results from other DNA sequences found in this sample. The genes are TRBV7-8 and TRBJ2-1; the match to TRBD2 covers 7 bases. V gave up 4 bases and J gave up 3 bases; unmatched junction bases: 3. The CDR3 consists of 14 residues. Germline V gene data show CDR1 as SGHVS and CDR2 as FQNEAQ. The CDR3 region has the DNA TGTGCCAGCAGCTCCGGGGGGAGCTACAATGAGCAGTTCTTC. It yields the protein CASSSGGSYNEQFF.

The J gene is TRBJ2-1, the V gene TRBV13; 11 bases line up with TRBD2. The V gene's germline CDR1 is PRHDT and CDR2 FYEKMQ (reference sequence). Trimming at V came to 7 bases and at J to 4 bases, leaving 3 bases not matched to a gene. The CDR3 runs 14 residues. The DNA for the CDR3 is TGTGCCAGCACTGTAGCGGGGGGGTACAATGAGCAGTTCTTC. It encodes CASTVAGGYNEQFF.

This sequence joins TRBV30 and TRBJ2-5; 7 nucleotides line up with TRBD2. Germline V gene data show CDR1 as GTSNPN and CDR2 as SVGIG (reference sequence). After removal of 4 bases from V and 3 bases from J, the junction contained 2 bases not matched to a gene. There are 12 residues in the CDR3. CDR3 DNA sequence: TGTGCCTGGATTGGACTAGAAGAGACCCAGTACTTC. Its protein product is CAWIGLEETQYF. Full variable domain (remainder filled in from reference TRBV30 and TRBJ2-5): SQTIHQWPATLVQPVGSPLSLECTVEGTSNPNLYWYRQAAGRGLQLLFYSVGIGQISSEVPQNLSASRPQDRQFILSSKKLLLSDSGFYLCAWIGLEETQYFGPGTRLLVL.

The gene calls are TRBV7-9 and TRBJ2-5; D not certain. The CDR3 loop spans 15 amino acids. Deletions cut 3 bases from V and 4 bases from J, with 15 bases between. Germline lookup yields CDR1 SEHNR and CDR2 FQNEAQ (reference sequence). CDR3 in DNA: TGTGCCAGCAGCTTGGAACTCGACTTGGGAGAGACCCAGTACTTC. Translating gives CASSLELDLGETQYF.

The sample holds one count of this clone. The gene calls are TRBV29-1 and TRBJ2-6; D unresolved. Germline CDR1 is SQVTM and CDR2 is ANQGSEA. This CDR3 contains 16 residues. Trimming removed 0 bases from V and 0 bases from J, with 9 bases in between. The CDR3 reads CSVEEGPISGANVLTF. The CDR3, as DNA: TGCAGCGTTGAAGAAGGCCCTATCTCTGGGGCCAACGTCCTGACTTTC.

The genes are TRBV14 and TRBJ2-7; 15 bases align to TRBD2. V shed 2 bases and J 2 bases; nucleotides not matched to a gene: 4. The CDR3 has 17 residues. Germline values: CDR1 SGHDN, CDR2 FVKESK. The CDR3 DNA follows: TGTGCCAGCAGCCAACCGGGGACTAGCGGGAGGCCCTACGAGCAGTACTTC. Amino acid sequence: CASSQPGTSGRPYEQYF.

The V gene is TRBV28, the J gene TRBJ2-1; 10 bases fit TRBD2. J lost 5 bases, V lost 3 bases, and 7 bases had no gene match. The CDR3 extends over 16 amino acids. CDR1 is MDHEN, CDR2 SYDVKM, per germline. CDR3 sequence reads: CASSLLSGRADNEQFF. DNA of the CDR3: TGTGCCAGCAGTTTGCTCAGCGGGAGGGCTGACAATGAGCAGTTCTTC.

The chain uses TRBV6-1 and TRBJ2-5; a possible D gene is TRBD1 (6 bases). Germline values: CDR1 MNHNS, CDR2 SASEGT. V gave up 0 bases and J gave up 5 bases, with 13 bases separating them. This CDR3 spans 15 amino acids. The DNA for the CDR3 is TGTGCCAGCAGTGAAGCGGTACAGGGATACGAGACCCAGTACTTC. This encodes CASSEAVQGYETQYF.

The CDR3 sequence: CASSHRDGQETQYF. DNA for the CDR3: TGTGCCAGCAGTCACCGGGACGGGCAAGAGACCCAGTACTTC. The V call is TRBV5-4, the J call TRBJ2-5; D is tentatively TRBD1 or TRBD2 (5 bases each). The CDR3 is made up of 14 amino acids. Deletions cut 5 bases from V and 2 bases from J, with 13 bases between. Germline CDR1 reads SGHNT; CDR2 reads YYREEE (reference sequence).

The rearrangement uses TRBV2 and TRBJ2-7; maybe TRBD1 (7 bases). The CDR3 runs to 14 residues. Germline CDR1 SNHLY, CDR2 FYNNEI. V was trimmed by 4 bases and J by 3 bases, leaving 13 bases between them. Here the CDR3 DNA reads TGTGCCAGCAGTGCGGGGGACAGCCTCTACGAGCAGTACTTC. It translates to CASSAGDSLYEQYF.

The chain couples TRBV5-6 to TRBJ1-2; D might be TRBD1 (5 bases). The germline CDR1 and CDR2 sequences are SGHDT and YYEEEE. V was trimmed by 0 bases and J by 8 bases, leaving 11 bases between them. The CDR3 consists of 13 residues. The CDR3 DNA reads TGTGCCAGCAGCTTGGGTTTAGGGACCGGCTACACCTTC. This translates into CASSLGLGTGYTF.

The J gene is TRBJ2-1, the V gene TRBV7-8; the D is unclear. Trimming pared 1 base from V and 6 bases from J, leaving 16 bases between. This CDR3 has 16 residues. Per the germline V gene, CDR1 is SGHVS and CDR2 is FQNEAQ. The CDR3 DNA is TGTGCCAGCAGCTTAGGTCTATCTGAGGCTAGCAATGAGCAGTTCTTC. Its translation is CASSLGLSEASNEQFF.

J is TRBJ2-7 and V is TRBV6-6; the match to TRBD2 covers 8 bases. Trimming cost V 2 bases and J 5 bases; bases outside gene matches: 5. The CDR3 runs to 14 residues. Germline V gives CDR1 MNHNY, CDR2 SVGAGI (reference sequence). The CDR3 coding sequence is TGTGCCAGCAGTTACGAGCGGGAGTACGACGAGCAGTACTTC. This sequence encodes CASSYEREYDEQYF.

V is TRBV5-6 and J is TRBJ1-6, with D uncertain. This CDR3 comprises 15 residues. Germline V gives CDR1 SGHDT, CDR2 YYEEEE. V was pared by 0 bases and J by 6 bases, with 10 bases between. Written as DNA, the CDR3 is TGTGCCAGCAGCTTGGGTGGGCTGGGTAATTCACCCCTCCACTTT. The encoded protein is CASSLGGLGNSPLHF. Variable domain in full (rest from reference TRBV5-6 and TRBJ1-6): DAGVTQSPTHLIKTRGQQVTLRCSPKSGHDTVSWYQQALGQGPQFIFQYYEEEERQRGNFPDRFSGHQFPNYSSELNVNALLLGDSALYLCASSLGGLGNSPLHFGNGTRLTVT.

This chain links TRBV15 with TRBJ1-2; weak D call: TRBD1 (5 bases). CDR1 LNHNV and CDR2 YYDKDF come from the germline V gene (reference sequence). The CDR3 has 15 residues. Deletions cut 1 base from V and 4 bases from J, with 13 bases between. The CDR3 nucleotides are TGTGCCACCAGCAGAGGTCGGATGGGGGGCTATGGCTACACCTTC. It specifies CATSRGRMGGYGYTF.

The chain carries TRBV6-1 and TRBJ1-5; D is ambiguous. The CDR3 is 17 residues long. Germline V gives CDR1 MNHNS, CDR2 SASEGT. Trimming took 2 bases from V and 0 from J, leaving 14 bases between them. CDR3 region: CASSEPPADYSNQPQHF. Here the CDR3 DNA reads TGTGCCAGCAGTGAACCCCCGGCTGACTATAGCAATCAGCCCCAGCATTTT.

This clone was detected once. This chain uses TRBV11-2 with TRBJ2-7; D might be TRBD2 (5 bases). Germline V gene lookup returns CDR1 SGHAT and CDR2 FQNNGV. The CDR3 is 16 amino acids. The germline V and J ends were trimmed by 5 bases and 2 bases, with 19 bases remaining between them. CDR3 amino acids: CASSDNLDGKTYEQYF. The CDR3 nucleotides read TGTGCCAGCAGCGATAATCTCGACGGGAAAACCTACGAGCAGTACTTC.

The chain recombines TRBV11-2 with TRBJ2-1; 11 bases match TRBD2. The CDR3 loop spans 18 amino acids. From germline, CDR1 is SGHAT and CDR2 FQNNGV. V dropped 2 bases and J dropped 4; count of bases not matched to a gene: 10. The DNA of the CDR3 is TGTGCCAGCAGCTTACAAAGCCGGACTAGCGGGCTATACAATGAGCAGTTCTTC. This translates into CASSLQSRTSGLYNEQFF. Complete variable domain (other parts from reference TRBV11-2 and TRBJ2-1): EAGVAQSPRYKIIEKRQSVAFWCNPISGHATLYWYQQILGQGPKLLIQFQNNGVVDDSQLPKDRFSAERLKGVDSTLKIQPAKLEDSAVYLCASSLQSRTSGLYNEQFFGPGTRLTVL.

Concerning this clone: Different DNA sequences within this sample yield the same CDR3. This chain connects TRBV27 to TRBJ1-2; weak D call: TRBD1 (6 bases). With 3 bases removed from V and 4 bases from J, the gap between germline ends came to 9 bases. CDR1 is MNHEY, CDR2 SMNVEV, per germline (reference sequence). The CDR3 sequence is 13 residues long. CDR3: CASSFGGTYGYTF. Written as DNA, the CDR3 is TGTGCCAGCAGTTTTGGGGGCACCTATGGCTACACCTTC.

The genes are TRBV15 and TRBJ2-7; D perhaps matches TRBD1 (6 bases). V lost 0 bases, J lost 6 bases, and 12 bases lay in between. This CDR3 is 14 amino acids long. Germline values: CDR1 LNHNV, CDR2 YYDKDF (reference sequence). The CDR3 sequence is CATSRDPAGAEQYF. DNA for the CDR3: TGTGCCACCAGCAGAGATCCGGCAGGGGCCGAGCAGTACTTC.

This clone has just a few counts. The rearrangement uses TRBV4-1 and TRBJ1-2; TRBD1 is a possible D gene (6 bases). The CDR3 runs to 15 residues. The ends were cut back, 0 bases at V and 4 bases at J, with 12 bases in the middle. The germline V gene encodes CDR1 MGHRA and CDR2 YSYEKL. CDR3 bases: TGCGCCAGCAGCCAAGATCAGAGGACAGCCTATGGCTACACCTTC. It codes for CASSQDQRTAYGYTF.

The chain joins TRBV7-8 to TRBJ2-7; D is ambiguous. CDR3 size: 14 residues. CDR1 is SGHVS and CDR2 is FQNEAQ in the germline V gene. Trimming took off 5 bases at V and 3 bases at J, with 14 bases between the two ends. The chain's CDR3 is CASSPAELHYEQYF. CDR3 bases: TGTGCCAGCAGCCCCGCAGAACTTCACTACGAGCAGTACTTC.

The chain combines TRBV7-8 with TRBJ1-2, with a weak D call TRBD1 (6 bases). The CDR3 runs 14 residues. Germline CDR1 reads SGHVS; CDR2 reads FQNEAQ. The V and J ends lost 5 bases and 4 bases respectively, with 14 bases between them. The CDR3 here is CASSETGWGYGYTF. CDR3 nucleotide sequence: TGTGCCAGCAGCGAGACAGGCTGGGGCTATGGCTACACCTTC.